The 15 T cell receptor beta chains in this list originate from one sample, sequenced in a study of cytomegalovirus exposure and HLA in healthy donors (TCRdb year 2017). Libraries were built with the immunoSEQ multiplex PCR assay. The multiplex PCR relied on a mix of 60 forward primers for TCR Vbeta segments and 13 reverse primers for TCR Jbeta segments. Held by TCRdb, this immuneACCESS table contains in-frame sequences only and omits some clones. Under half of the omission traces to an unresolved V gene where checked; the cause of the rest is unknown. A total of 110,000 to 150,000 clones appear in this sample, 76% of them only once. The ten largest clones represent about 3.8% of the sample. The sequenced sample consisted of PBMCs. These receptor sequences come from a man aged 18 to 35 in good health and CMV-seronegative.

V usage is TRBV18 and J usage is TRBJ1-4, with D perhaps TRBD1 (6 bases). Trimming stripped 4 bases from V and 4 bases from J, with 31 bases between. Germline CDR1 KGHSH, CDR2 LQKENI. The CDR3 sequence is 21 residues long. The CDR3 sequence: CASSRYAPGLDLDSLNEKLFF. For the CDR3, the DNA is TGTGCCAGCTCACGATATGCCCCTGGATTAGACCTGGACAGCCTTAATGAAAAACTGTTTTTT.

The V call is TRBV7-2, the J call TRBJ2-7; TRBD2 agrees at 9 bases. Per germline, CDR1 SGHTA and CDR2 FQGNSA. The V segment lost 1 base and the J segment 0 bases; nucleotides outside the gene matches: 1. The CDR3 covers 15 residues. CDR3 in DNA: TGTGCCAGCAGCTTAGTAGCGGGAGCCTCCTACGAGCAGTACTTC. Amino acid sequence: CASSLVAGASYEQYF. Together with reference TRBV7-2 and TRBJ2-7, the CDR3 gives the full variable domain: GAGVSQSPSNKVTEKGKDVELRCDPISGHTALYWYRQSLGQGLEFLIYFQGNSAPDKSGLPSDRFSAERTGGSVSTLTIQRTQQEDSAVYLCASSLVAGASYEQYFGPGTRLTVT.

V gene TRBV30 combines with J gene TRBJ2-7; D might be TRBD1 (5 bases). Trimming cost V 0 bases and J 4 bases, with 16 bases left between them. The CDR3 spans 15 residues. CDR1 and CDR2 from the germline V gene are GTSNPN and SVGIG (reference sequence). CDR3 protein: CAWSVPYQGRYEQYF. The CDR3 bases are TGTGCCTGGAGTGTACCTTATCAGGGAAGATACGAGCAGTACTTC.

The CDR3, as DNA: TGTGCCAGCAGTTACTCGATGGGGCTGGGAACCTACGAGCAGTACTTC. Protein sequence: CASSYSMGLGTYEQYF. V gene TRBV6-5 combines with J gene TRBJ2-5, with a tentative D call TRBD1 (5 bases). With the DNA end fitting TRBJ2-7 better, the J assignment may be wrong. Germline CDR1 MNHEY, CDR2 SVGAGI. The CDR3 extends over 16 amino acids.

The rearrangement links TRBV6-1 to TRBJ2-5; 9 bases agree with TRBD2. The germline V gene has CDR1 MNHNS and CDR2 SASEGT. This CDR3 has 14 residues. V was pared by 7 bases and J by 2 bases, with 5 bases of the junction left unmatched. In DNA, the CDR3 is TGTGCCAGCACGGGACTAGCTATACAAGAGACCCAGTACTTC. Translation: CASTGLAIQETQYF.

This chain links TRBV7-6 with TRBJ2-7, with TRBD1 matching over 8 bases. The length of the CDR3 is 14 residues. Trimming at V came to 1 base and at J to 5 bases, leaving 4 bases not matched to a gene. In germline, CDR1 is SGHVS, CDR2 FNYEAQ. CDR3 DNA sequence: TGTGCCAGCAGCTTAGACAGGGGGTTCAACGAGCAGTACTTC. Protein: CASSLDRGFNEQYF.

The chain employs TRBV6-6 and TRBJ2-5; D gene ambiguous. This CDR3 region has 12 residues. Germline loops: CDR1 MNHNY, CDR2 SVGAGI (reference sequence). Trimming left V 0 bases short and J 5 bases short, with 4 bases between. In DNA form, the CDR3 reads TGTGCCAGCAGTTACTCCCTTGAGACCCAGTACTTC. The encoded protein is CASSYSLETQYF.

This rearrangement joins TRBV18 to TRBJ2-5; 9 nucleotides agree with TRBD1. CDR1 and CDR2 from the germline V gene are KGHSH and LQKENI. CDR3 length: 14 residues. J was trimmed by 5 bases and V by 6 bases; bases with no gene match: 7. The CDR3 DNA reads as TGTGCCAGCTCCGGGACAGGGATTGGCGAGACCCAGTACTTC. Its protein is CASSGTGIGETQYF.

This clone was picked up a small number of times. The chain links TRBV25-1 to TRBJ2-2; 7 positions agree with TRBD1. The ends lost 3 bases at V and 1 base at J; junction bases unmatched: 5. The germline CDR1 and CDR2 sequences are MGHDK and SYGVNS. The CDR3 length is 16 residues. As DNA, the CDR3 is TGTGCCAGCAGTGACCACAACAGGGGGAACACCGGGGAGCTGTTTTTT. Translation gives CASSDHNRGNTGELFF.

This clone was recorded a few times. Here the CDR3 reads CAISETGYSGNTIYF. Here the CDR3 DNA reads TGTGCCATCAGTGAGACAGGTTACTCTGGAAACACCATATATTTT. V and J are TRBV10-3 and TRBJ1-3; tentatively, D is TRBD1 (5 bases). From germline, CDR1 is ENHRY and CDR2 SYGVKD. V was cut by 2 bases and J by 0 bases, with 8 bases left in between. CDR3 length: 15 residues.

The V gene is TRBV6-4, the J gene TRBJ2-6; D gene uncertain. Germline V CDR1 and CDR2: MRHNA, SNTAGT. This CDR3 is built from 15 residues. V was trimmed by 4 bases and J by 0 bases, leaving 7 bases between them. The CDR3 bases are TGTGCCAGCAGTGCCTACAGCTCTGGGGCCAACGTCCTGACTTTC. This sequence encodes CASSAYSSGANVLTF.

The rearrangement joins TRBV2 to TRBJ2-5; 8 bases line up with TRBD2. Germline V gene data show CDR1 as SNHLY and CDR2 as FYNNEI. V lost 4 bases, J lost 5 bases, and 12 bases stayed unmatched. This CDR3 comprises 16 residues. This CDR3 reads CASSVGLVIFGETQYF. CDR3 DNA sequence: TGTGCCAGCAGTGTGGGACTAGTAATCTTCGGGGAGACCCAGTACTTC. The whole variable domain, remainder taken from reference TRBV2 and TRBJ2-5, is EPEVTQTPSHQVTQMGQEVILRCVPISNHLYFYWYRQILGQKVEFLVSFYNNEISEKSEIFDDQFSVERPDGSNFTLKIRSTKLEDSAMYFCASSVGLVIFGETQYFGPGTRLLVL.

The chain links TRBV27 to TRBJ2-7; the D is unclear. This CDR3 spans 14 amino acids. The germline gives CDR1 MNHEY, CDR2 SMNVEV (reference sequence). The V end was cut by 2 bases, the J end by 3 bases, with 11 bases between. For the CDR3, the DNA is TGTGCCAGCAGTTTAGGAGTAGCCGACTACGAGCAGTACTTC. Protein sequence: CASSLGVADYEQYF.

The table lists this clone with a few counts. The chain links TRBV5-4 to TRBJ2-7; D uncertain. This CDR3 is built from 12 residues. Trimming left V 3 bases short and J 0 bases short, with 4 bases between. Germline V gives CDR1 SGHNT, CDR2 YYREEE (reference sequence). Here the CDR3 reads CASSYNSYEQYF. The DNA for the CDR3 is TGTGCCAGCAGCTACAACTCCTACGAGCAGTACTTC. The variable domain in full, with the rest retrieved from reference TRBV5-4 and TRBJ2-7, is ETGVTQSPTHLIKTRGQQVTLRCSSQSGHNTVSWYQQALGQGPQFIFQYYREEENGRGNFPPRFSGLQFPNYSSELNVNALELDDSALYLCASSYNSYEQYFGPGTRLTVT.

J is TRBJ2-7 and V is TRBV19, with D perhaps matching TRBD2 (5 bases). V lost 3 bases to trimming and J lost 5 bases, with 14 bases between them. CDR1 is LNHDA, CDR2 SQIVND, per germline (reference sequence). The CDR3 sequence is 14 residues long. Written as DNA, the CDR3 is TGTGCCAGTAGTATCACCGGAGGTGGACACGAGCAGTACTTC. Protein sequence: CASSITGGGHEQYF. The variable domain in full, completed from reference TRBV19 and TRBJ2-7, reads DGGITQSPKYLFRKEGQNVTLSCEQNLNHDAMYWYRQDPGQGLRLIYYSQIVNDFQKGDIAEGYSVSREKKESFPLTVTSAQKNPTAFYLCASSITGGGHEQYFGPGTRLTVT.